This note documents a single T cell receptor (beta chain) sequence. Germline V gene data show CDR1 as ENHRY and CDR2 as SYGVKD. The CDR3 runs 14 residues. V lost 4 bases to trimming and J lost 2 bases; unmatched junction nucleotides: 5. The data were taken from a study of technical replicates of blood from a few donors. Measured with immunoSEQ multiplex PCR; TCRdb has only the in-frame clones, and not every one. The data contain approximately 75,000 clones, around 97% of them singletons. The chain joins TRBV10-3 to TRBJ2-7, with 7 bases aligning to TRBD1. The source of this sequence is a human donor in good health. The sample was T cells isolated from PBMCs. CDR3 sequence (DNA): TGTGCCATCAGTGGACAGGGTGGCCCCTACGAGCAGTACTTC. Its protein product is CAISGQGGPYEQYF.